The 22 T cell receptor beta chains in this list originate from one sample, sequenced in a study of cytotoxic CD8 clonotypes in ibrutinib-treated CLL. Method: immunoSEQ multiplex PCR; TCRdb's copy keeps in-frame clones and lacks some. The repertoire consists of around 140,000 clones, with about 76% occurring once and the leading ten covering just over 5%. Material: PBMCs, obtained after 24 months of ibrutinib treatment. These receptors were taken from a human donor with chronic lymphocytic leukemia.

This chain links TRBV5-1 with TRBJ1-1, with 7 bases aligning to TRBD1. V was pared by 2 bases and J by 2 bases, with 6 bases of the junction left unmatched. This CDR3 has 15 amino acids. Germline assignment: CDR1 SGHRS and CDR2 YFSETQ. This CDR3 is CASSLQGPPNTEAFF. In DNA, the CDR3 is TGCGCCAGCAGCTTACAGGGGCCGCCCAACACTGAAGCTTTCTTT.

The V and J genes are TRBV6-6 and TRBJ2-3; no clear D gene. The V gene's germline CDR1 is MNHNY and CDR2 SVGAGI (reference sequence). Trimming shortened V by 7 bases and J by 6 bases, and 14 bases separated the two germline ends. This CDR3 region has 13 residues. CDR3 coding DNA: TGTGCCAGCACCCCTTGGGTGTCGGATACGCAGTATTTT. As protein: CASTPWVSDTQYF.

This sequence joins TRBV27 and TRBJ1-1; a weak D match, TRBD1 (5 bases). Germline assignment: CDR1 MNHEY and CDR2 SMNVEV (reference sequence). V was pared by 6 bases and J by 1 base, with 12 bases between. There are 14 residues in the CDR3. The CDR3 DNA follows: TGTGCCAGCAGACCTACAGGTGGGAACACTGAAGCTTTCTTT. It is translated as CASRPTGGNTEAFF.

This clone was seen only a few times. V usage is TRBV9 and J usage is TRBJ1-2; 9 bases fit TRBD1. Germline trimming cut 7 bases from V and 8 bases from J; bases unmatched to any gene: 3. CDR3 size: 11 residues. CDR1 and CDR2 from the germline V gene are SGDLS and YYNGEE. The CDR3 DNA sequence: TGTGCCAGCGGGACAGGGATGGGCTACACCTTC. Its translation is CASGTGMGYTF.

The chain employs TRBV10-3 and TRBJ1-4, with D tentatively TRBD1 (6 bases). The V gene's germline CDR1 is ENHRY and CDR2 SYGVKD. The CDR3 consists of 16 residues. V lost 10 bases, J lost 0 bases, and 18 bases lay in between. CDR3: CASGGGPGATNEKLFF. CDR3 sequence (DNA): TGTGCCAGCGGGGGGGGACCAGGGGCAACTAATGAAAAACTGTTTTTT.

This clone has more than one count but fewer than ten. The chain carries TRBV2 and TRBJ1-6; no reliable D call. Germline V gives CDR1 SNHLY, CDR2 FYNNEI. The CDR3 has 14 residues. V lost 10 bases and J lost 0, with 10 bases in between. The CDR3 DNA reads TGTGCCATCACACCTAGCTCCTATAATTCACCCCTCCACTTT. Its translation: CAITPSSYNSPLHF.

This chain uses TRBV5-1 with TRBJ2-5; D is unresolved. Trimming stripped 4 bases from V and 5 bases from J, with 15 bases between. CDR1 is SGHRS and CDR2 is YFSETQ in the germline V gene. The CDR3 is 14 amino acids. The CDR3 nucleotides read TGCGCCAGCAGCCCGGTGCCCGTGGGCGAGACCCAGTACTTC. Residues: CASSPVPVGETQYF. The entire variable domain, with the rest obtained from reference TRBV5-1 and TRBJ2-5, is as follows: KAGVTQTPRYLIKTRGQQVTLSCSPISGHRSVSWYQQTPGQGLQFLFEYFSETQRNKGNFPGRFSGRQFSNSRSEMNVSTLELGDSALYLCASSPVPVGETQYFGPGTRLLVL.

V gene TRBV4-3 combines with J gene TRBJ1-6, with D possibly TRBD1 on 6 matching bases. The germline CDR1 and CDR2 sequences are LGHNA and YSLEER. The CDR3 contains 20 residues. V was trimmed by 3 bases and J by 1 base, leaving 22 bases between them. The CDR3 region has the DNA TGCGCCAGCAGCCAGGGCCCCTACAGGGTGCGGGGGTCCTATAATTCACCCCTCCACTTT. As protein: CASSQGPYRVRGSYNSPLHF.

This rearrangement joins TRBV11-3 to TRBJ2-1, with 8 bases identical to TRBD2. The CDR3 runs to 16 residues. Germline V gene lookup returns CDR1 SGHNT and CDR2 YENEEA. The V and J ends lost 5 bases and 9 bases, in that order; junction bases with no gene match: 15. The CDR3, as DNA: TGTGCCAGCAGCCCCCGGACTAGCCGGGGAGGTCGTGAGCAGTTCTTC. This encodes CASSPRTSRGGREQFF.

The V call is TRBV5-1, the J call TRBJ2-1, with 13 bases aligning to TRBD2. Germline V gene lookup returns CDR1 SGHRS and CDR2 YFSETQ. V lost 3 bases, J lost 2 bases, and 11 bases stayed unmatched. This CDR3 region has 19 residues. CDR3 DNA sequence: TGCGCCAGCAGCTCTCATACCGGACTAGCGGGAGTACCCTACAATGAGCAGTTCTTC. This translates into CASSSHTGLAGVPYNEQFF.

This clone appeared a few times. The chain carries TRBV7-9 and TRBJ2-2, with D tentatively TRBD1 (5 bases). With 4 bases removed from V and 4 bases from J, the gap between germline ends came to 10 bases. This CDR3 is 14 amino acids long. CDR1 is SEHNR, CDR2 FQNEAQ, per germline (reference sequence). CDR3: CASSSRQSTGELFF. The CDR3, as DNA: TGTGCCAGCAGCTCTAGACAGTCCACCGGGGAGCTGTTTTTT.

This clone was found a few times. The genes are TRBV5-1 and TRBJ1-3; maybe TRBD1 (6 bases). Per the germline V gene, CDR1 is SGHRS and CDR2 is YFSETQ. V was pared by 3 bases and J by 4 bases, with 17 bases between. The CDR3 runs 16 residues. CDR3 residues: CASSWGTGYIGNTIYF. Here the CDR3 DNA reads TGCGCCAGCAGCTGGGGAACAGGGTACATCGGAAACACCATATATTTT. Supplemented by reference TRBV5-1 and TRBJ1-3, the full variable domain reads KAGVTQTPRYLIKTRGQQVTLSCSPISGHRSVSWYQQTPGQGLQFLFEYFSETQRNKGNFPGRFSGRQFSNSRSEMNVSTLELGDSALYLCASSWGTGYIGNTIYFGEGSWLTVV.

The chain is built from TRBV12-5 and TRBJ1-1, with D unresolved. The CDR3 has 13 residues. The germline V gene has CDR1 LGHNT and CDR2 FRNRAP. With 6 bases removed from V and 0 bases from J, the gap between germline ends came to 8 bases. CDR3 nucleotides: TGTGCTAGTGGCGAGACTCTGAACACTGAAGCTTTCTTT. It codes for CASGETLNTEAFF. Complete variable domain (other parts from reference TRBV12-5 and TRBJ1-1): DARVTQTPRHKVTEMGQEVTMRCQPILGHNTVFWYRQTMMQGLELLAYFRNRAPLDDSGMPKDRFSAEMPDATLATLKIQPSEPRDSAVYFCASGETLNTEAFFGQGTRLTVV.

The genes are TRBV7-3 and TRBJ1-1; D gene uncertain. The CDR3 has 13 residues. Germline V CDR1 and CDR2: SGHTA, FQGTGA. Trimming removed 3 bases from V and 2 bases from J, with 7 bases in between. The CDR3 loop is CASSFGLNTEAFF. CDR3 nucleotide sequence: TGTGCCAGCAGCTTTGGGCTTAACACTGAAGCTTTCTTT.

The chain employs TRBV7-6 and TRBJ2-1, with 9 bases fitting TRBD2. J gave up 3 bases and V 4 bases, and 13 bases lay outside the gene matches. Germline V gene lookup returns CDR1 SGHVS and CDR2 FNYEAQ. The CDR3 loop spans 18 amino acids. The CDR3, as DNA: TGTGCCAGCAGCTCCCTTTCCGCTAGCGGGGTCTTCTACAATGAGCAGTTCTTC. Amino acid sequence: CASSSLSASGVFYNEQFF.

The CDR3: CASSLNRGEAFF. As DNA, the CDR3 is TGCGCCAGCAGCCTGAACAGGGGTGAAGCTTTCTTT. V gene TRBV5-1 combines with J gene TRBJ1-1, with 7 bases matching TRBD1. Per germline, CDR1 SGHRS and CDR2 YFSETQ. Germline trimming cut 4 bases from V and 7 bases from J; bases unmatched to any gene: 4. CDR3 length: 12 residues. Full variable domain (outside the CDR3, taken from reference TRBV5-1 and TRBJ1-1): KAGVTQTPRYLIKTRGQQVTLSCSPISGHRSVSWYQQTPGQGLQFLFEYFSETQRNKGNFPGRFSGRQFSNSRSEMNVSTLELGDSALYLCASSLNRGEAFFGQGTRLTVV.

This chain uses TRBV2 with TRBJ1-5, with D perhaps TRBD1 (5 bases). Germline V gives CDR1 SNHLY, CDR2 FYNNEI. Trimming stripped 0 bases from V and 11 bases from J, with 11 bases between. This CDR3 spans 13 amino acids. The CDR3 loop reads CASSEAPRVSQHF. The CDR3 bases are TGTGCCAGCAGTGAAGCGCCCAGGGTATCCCAGCATTTT.

V gene TRBV20-1 combines with J gene TRBJ2-1; D might be TRBD2 (6 bases). Trimming left V 3 bases short and J 9 bases short, with 9 bases between. The CDR3 runs 11 residues. Germline CDR1 DFQATT, CDR2 SNEGSKA (reference sequence). This chain's CDR3 is CSASAGLEQFF. The CDR3 DNA is TGCAGTGCTAGTGCGGGGCTTGAGCAGTTCTTC.

This clone showed up just a few times. V gene TRBV7-2 combines with J gene TRBJ1-2, with a weak D call TRBD1 (5 bases). Trimming left V 6 bases short and J 4 bases short, with 9 bases between. The CDR3 runs 12 residues. Looked up from germline, CDR1 is SGHTA and CDR2 is FQGNSA. CDR3 loop: CASRGGPYGYTF. The CDR3 DNA reads TGTGCCAGCAGGGGGGGACCCTATGGCTACACCTTC.

The J gene is TRBJ1-1, the V gene TRBV6-5, with D possibly TRBD1 on 6 matching bases. Germline V gene data show CDR1 as MNHEY and CDR2 as SVGAGI. The CDR3 loop spans 13 amino acids. V gave up 6 bases and J gave up 3 bases, with 11 bases separating them. The CDR3 bases are TGTGCCAGCAGCCAAAACAGGGACACTGAAGCTTTCTTT. It yields the protein CASSQNRDTEAFF.

This clone was observed a single time. The chain recombines TRBV19 with TRBJ1-3; D unclear. The CDR3 length is 12 residues. Trimming removed 8 bases at V and 3 bases at J, with 8 bases between. From germline, CDR1 is LNHDA and CDR2 SQIVND (reference sequence). CDR3 sequence: CASGGFGNTIYF. Here the CDR3 DNA reads TGTGCCAGTGGAGGGTTTGGAAACACCATATATTTT.

The chain carries TRBV27 and TRBJ1-2, with D unclear. Germline assignment: CDR1 MNHEY and CDR2 SMNVEV (reference sequence). V was shortened by 3 bases and J by 2 bases, with 7 bases between the two germline ends. The length of the CDR3 is 13 residues. The CDR3 loop reads CASSFVPNYGYTF. The CDR3 DNA reads TGTGCCAGCAGTTTCGTCCCAAACTATGGCTACACCTTC.